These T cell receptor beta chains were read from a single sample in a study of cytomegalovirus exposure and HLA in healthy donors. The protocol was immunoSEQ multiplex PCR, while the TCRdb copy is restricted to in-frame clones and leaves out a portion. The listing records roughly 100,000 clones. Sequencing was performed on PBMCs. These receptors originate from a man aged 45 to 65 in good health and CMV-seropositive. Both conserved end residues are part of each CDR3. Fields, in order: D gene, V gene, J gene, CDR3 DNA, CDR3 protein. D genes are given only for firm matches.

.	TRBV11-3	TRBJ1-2	TGTGCCAGCAGCCCAACCCTTGGCTCCGTTATCAACTATGGCTACACCTTC	CASSPTLGSVINYGYTF
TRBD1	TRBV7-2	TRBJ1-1	TGTGCCAGCAGCTTCGACAGGGCCATGAACACTGAAGCTTTCTTT	CASSFDRAMNTEAFF
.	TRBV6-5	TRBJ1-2	TGTGCCAGCAGTCCATACCCGACAGGAAACTATGGCTACACCTTC	CASSPYPTGNYGYTF
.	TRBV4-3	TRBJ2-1	TGCGCCAGCAGCCAAGATTTCGGGGATGAGCAGTTCTTC	CASSQDFGDEQFF
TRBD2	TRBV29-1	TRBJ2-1	TGCAGCGTCCCCGGGACTAGCGGGAGGCGGTCCTACAATGAGCAGTTCTTC	CSVPGTSGRRSYNEQFF
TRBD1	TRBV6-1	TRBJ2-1	TGTGCCAGCAGTGAACCTCCGGGACAGGGTCTCGGAGGTTACAATGAGCAGTTCTTC	CASSEPPGQGLGGYNEQFF
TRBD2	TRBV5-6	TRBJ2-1	TGTGCCAGCAGCTCCCTAGCGGGAGGGCCCTTAGGTATAGATGAGCAGTTCTTC	CASSSLAGGPLGIDEQFF
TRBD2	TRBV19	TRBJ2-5	TGTGCCAGTAGTCAGCGGGAGTGGTACCAAGAGACCCAGTACTTC	CASSQREWYQETQYF
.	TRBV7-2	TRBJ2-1	TGTGCCAGCAGCTCGTACATAAACAATGAGCAGTTCTTC	CASSSYINNEQFF
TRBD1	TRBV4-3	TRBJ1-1	TGCGCCAGCAGCCAAGATTCACAGGGGACACTACGCGCTGAAGCTTTCTTT	CASSQDSQGTLRAEAFF
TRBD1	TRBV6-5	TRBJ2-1	TGTGCCAGCAGCCTCGATGGGACAGGACGCAATGAGCAGTTCTTC	CASSLDGTGRNEQFF
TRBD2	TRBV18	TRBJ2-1	TGTGCCAGCTCACCACCAGGGACTAGCTACAATGAGCAGTTCTTC	CASSPPGTSYNEQFF
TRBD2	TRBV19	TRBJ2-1	TGTGCCAGCGGAAGGACTAGAGATGAGCAGTTCTTC	CASGRTRDEQFF
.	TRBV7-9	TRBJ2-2	TGTGCCAGCAGCCCGCGGGGCGGGAACACCGGGGAGCTGTTTTTT	CASSPRGGNTGELFF
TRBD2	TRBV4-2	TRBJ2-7	TGTGCCAGCAGCCAATCGGGACTAGCGGGAGCGGAGCAGTACTTC	CASSQSGLAGAEQYF
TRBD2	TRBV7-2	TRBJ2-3	TGTGCCAGCAGCTTGTCCGGGACTAGCGGGAAAGATACGCAGTATTTT	CASSLSGTSGKDTQYF
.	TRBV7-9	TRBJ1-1	TGTGCCAGCAGCTCCCAGGCGGGGGAGGGAGCTTTCTTT	CASSSQAGEGAFF
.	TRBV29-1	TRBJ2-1	TGCAGCGTTGGTGGCGGTTTCTACAATGAGCAGTTCTTC	CSVGGGFYNEQFF
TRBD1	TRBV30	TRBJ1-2	TGTGCCTGGAGTGTACGGGGGACAGGGGCTCCGGGCTACACCTTC	CAWSVRGTGAPGYTF
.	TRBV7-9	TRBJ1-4	TGTGCCAGCAGCCCAGGAGCAATGAGGGTGACTAATGAAAAACTGTTTTTT	CASSPGAMRVTNEKLFF
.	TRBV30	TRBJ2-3	TGTGCCTGGAGTGTACGTGGACTCCCCACAGATACGCAGTATTTT	CAWSVRGLPTDTQYF
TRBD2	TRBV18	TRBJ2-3	TGTGCCAGCTCACCACAAGCGGGATACACAGATACGCAGTATTTT	CASSPQAGYTDTQYF
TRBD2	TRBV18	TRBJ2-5	TGTGCCAGCTCGTGGCGGGACTCAGGGCGGGAGGAGACCCAGTACTTC	CASSWRDSGREETQYF
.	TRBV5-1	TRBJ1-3	TGCGCCAGCAGCGCGGACTGGGGGCGCCTCAACTCTGGAAACACCATATATTTT	CASSADWGRLNSGNTIYF
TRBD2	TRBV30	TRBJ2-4	TGTGCCTGGAGCCAGGGGCTAGCGGGAGTGGCCAAAAACATTCAGTACTTC	CAWSQGLAGVAKNIQYF
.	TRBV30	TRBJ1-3	TGTGCCTGCTCGTCACAGGCGATCTCTGGAAACACCATATATTTT	CACSSQAISGNTIYF
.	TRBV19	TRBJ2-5	.	CASTSGEETQYF
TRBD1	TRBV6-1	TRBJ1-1	TGTGCCGGACAGGGAAGGTTGGGCACTGAAGCTTTCTTT	CAGQGRLGTEAFF
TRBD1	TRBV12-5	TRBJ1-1	TGTGCTAGTGGTTTGGAAGGGGGCGGATTTTTGGCTTTCTTT	CASGLEGGGFLAFF
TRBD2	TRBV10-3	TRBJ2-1	TGTGCCATCAGTGATTGCGGGAGCGACTACAATGAGCAGTTCTTC	CAISDCGSDYNEQFF
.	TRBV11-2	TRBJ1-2	TGTGCCAGCAGAACGGGACACCATAACTATGGCTACACCTTC	CASRTGHHNYGYTF
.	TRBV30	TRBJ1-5	TGTGCCTGGAGTAGGCAGGGGAGTAATCAGCCCCAGCATTTT	CAWSRQGSNQPQHF
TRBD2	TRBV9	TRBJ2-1	TGTGCCAGCAGCGTAAGCGGGAGTGCGGGAAATGAGCAGTTCTTC	CASSVSGSAGNEQFF
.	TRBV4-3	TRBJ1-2	TGCGCCAGCAGCCAAGATACCGGACTTCTGGCCTATGGCTACACCTTC	CASSQDTGLLAYGYTF
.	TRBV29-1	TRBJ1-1	TGCAGCGTTGTCCTGATTCCGACAGGTTTAATAGCTGAAGCTTTCTTT	CSVVLIPTGLIAEAFF
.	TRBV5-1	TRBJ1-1	TGCGCCAGCAGTCCTCAGGTGAACACTGAAGCTTTCTTT	CASSPQVNTEAFF
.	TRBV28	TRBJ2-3	TGTGCCAGCAGTTTTACCGGGGGAACAGATACGCAGTATTTT	CASSFTGGTDTQYF
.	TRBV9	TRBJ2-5	TGTGCCAGCAGCCGGGAAGAGACCCAGTACTTC	CASSREETQYF
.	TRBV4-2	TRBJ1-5	TGTGCCAGCAGCCCCGGACTTTTTACCAATCAGCCCCAGCATTTT	CASSPGLFTNQPQHF
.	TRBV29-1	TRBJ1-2	TGCAGCGCCTACTCCCCGGACAGAAAAAATGGCTACACCTTC	CSAYSPDRKNGYTF
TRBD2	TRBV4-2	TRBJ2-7	TGTGCCAGCAGCCAAGAAGGGACTAGCGGGAGCCACGAGCAGTACTTC	CASSQEGTSGSHEQYF
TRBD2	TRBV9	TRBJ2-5	TGTGCCAGCGGTAGCGGGAGGACCCAAGAGACCCAGTACTTC	CASGSGRTQETQYF
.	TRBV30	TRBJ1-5	TGTGCCTGGAGTGGAGGGGGGGGACCGTATAGCAATCAGCCCCAGCATTTT	CAWSGGGGPYSNQPQHF
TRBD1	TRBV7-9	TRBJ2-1	TGTGCCAGCAGTCGGACAGGTTGGTCAACCAATGAGCAGTTCTTC	CASSRTGWSTNEQFF
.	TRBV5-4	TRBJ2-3	TGTGCCAGCAGCGTGGCGGTCCCCGGAGATACGCAGTATTTT	CASSVAVPGDTQYF
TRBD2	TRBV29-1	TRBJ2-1	TGCAGCGTACAACTAGCGCTGTCCTACAATGAGCAGTTCTTC	CSVQLALSYNEQFF
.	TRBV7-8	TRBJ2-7	TGTGCCAGCAGCTCCAGGATTGGGTTTTACGAGCAGTACTTC	CASSSRIGFYEQYF
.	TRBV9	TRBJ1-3	TGTGCCAGCAGCGCGGGGACTGCCGGAAACACCATATATTTT	CASSAGTAGNTIYF
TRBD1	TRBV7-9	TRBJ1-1	TGTGCCGGGACAGGGGACCGGGCTTTCTTT	CAGTGDRAFF
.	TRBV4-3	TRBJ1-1	TGCGCCAGCAGCCAAGGTGTTACACTACCCCCTGAAGCTTTCTTT	CASSQGVTLPPEAFF
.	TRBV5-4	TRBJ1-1	TGTGCCAGCAGCTTGGCGGGGTCGAACACTGAAGCTTTCTTT	CASSLAGSNTEAFF
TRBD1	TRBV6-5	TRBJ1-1	TGTGCCAGCACCCCTGGACAGGGGAACACTGAAGCTTTCTTT	CASTPGQGNTEAFF
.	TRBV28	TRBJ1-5	TGTGCCAGCAGTCCCCCGACACATACAACCCCTCATCAGCCCCAGCATTTT	CASSPPTHTTPHQPQHF
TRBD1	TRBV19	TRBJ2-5	TGTGCCAGTAGCCGGATCGCCACAGGGGGCGAGACCCAGTACTTC	CASSRIATGGETQYF
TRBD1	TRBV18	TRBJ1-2	TGTGCCAGCTCACTTGACAGGGTCGGCTACACCTTC	CASSLDRVGYTF
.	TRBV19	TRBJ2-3	TGTGCCAGTAGTATAAGCCAGCGGAACACAGATACGCAGTATTTT	CASSISQRNTDTQYF
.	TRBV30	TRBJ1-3	TGTGCCTGGAGGGGAGATGGAAACACCATATATTTT	CAWRGDGNTIYF